Described below is a single T cell receptor (beta chain) sequence and its context. Its specificity is not known. TCRdb's copy holds only in-frame clones and misses some; the assay was immunoSEQ multiplex PCR. The table records more than 200,000 clones, roughly 87% of them present only once. The sample comes from a study of cytomegalovirus exposure and HLA in healthy donors. General study results and limits: In vitro data verified a few CMV-associated chains as specific for CMV antigens. The investigators catalogued under 200 TCR beta chains as cytomegalovirus-associated.

The specimen was PBMCs. This receptor was obtained from a man aged 18 to 29 in good health and CMV-seropositive.

The CDR3 region has the DNA TGTGCCAGTAGTCCCGACAGGGCTAGGCATCAGCCCCAGCATTTT. Translating gives CASSPDRARHQPQHF. J is TRBJ1-5 and V is TRBV19; 7 positions match TRBD1. The CDR3 is 15 residues long. V lost 5 bases, J lost 5 bases, and 9 bases stayed unmatched. Germline V lookup: CDR1 LNHDA, CDR2 SQIVND (reference sequence). The full variable domain, with the rest looked up from reference TRBV19 and TRBJ1-5, is DGGITQSPKYLFRKEGQNVTLSCEQNLNHDAMYWYRQDPGQGLRLIYYSQIVNDFQKGDIAEGYSVSREKKESFPLTVTSAQKNPTAFYLCASSPDRARHQPQHFGDGTRLSIL.